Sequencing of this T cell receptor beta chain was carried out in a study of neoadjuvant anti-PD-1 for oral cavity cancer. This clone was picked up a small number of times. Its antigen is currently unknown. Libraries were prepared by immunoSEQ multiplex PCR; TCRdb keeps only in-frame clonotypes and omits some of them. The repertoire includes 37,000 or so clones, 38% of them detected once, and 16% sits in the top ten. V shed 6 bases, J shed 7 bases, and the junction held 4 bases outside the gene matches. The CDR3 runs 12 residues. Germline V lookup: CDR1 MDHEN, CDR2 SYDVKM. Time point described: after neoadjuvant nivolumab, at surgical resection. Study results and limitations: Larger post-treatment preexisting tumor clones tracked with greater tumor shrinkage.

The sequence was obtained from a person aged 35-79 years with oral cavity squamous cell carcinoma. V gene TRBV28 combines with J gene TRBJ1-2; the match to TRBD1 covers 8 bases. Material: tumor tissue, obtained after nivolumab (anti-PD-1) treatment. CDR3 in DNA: TGTGCCAGCAGGCAGACAGGGGCTGGCTACACCTTC. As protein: CASRQTGAGYTF.